One sample yielded the 8 T cell receptor beta chains listed below, sequenced in a study of cytomegalovirus exposure and HLA in healthy donors. The primer mix had 60 Vbeta and 13 Jbeta primers. Clones were read by immunoSEQ multiplex PCR, and TCRdb kept only the in-frame ones, dropping some. The sample has a few hundred thousand clones; approximately 82% are singletons. The source material was PBMCs. These TCRs come from a woman aged 35 to 49 in good health and CMV-seronegative.

Written as DNA, the CDR3 is TGTGCCAGTACCGCACCCCGGGGTCATTCACCCCTCCACTTT. Its protein is CASTAPRGHSPLHF. The chain uses TRBV19 and TRBJ1-6; D unclear. Germline V gene lookup returns CDR1 LNHDA and CDR2 SQIVND (reference sequence). Trimming removed 7 bases from V and 8 bases from J, with 15 bases in between. The CDR3 extends over 14 amino acids.

This rearrangement joins TRBV5-6 to TRBJ2-5; possible D gene TRBD1, 6 bases. The CDR3 spans 15 residues. CDR1 SGHDT and CDR2 YYEEEE come from the germline V gene. V was trimmed by 4 bases and J by 0 bases, leaving 13 bases between them. CDR3 amino acids: CASSPISGDQETQYF. CDR3 bases: TGTGCCAGCAGCCCGATCTCAGGGGACCAAGAGACCCAGTACTTC.

This sequence joins TRBV6-1 and TRBJ2-1, with TRBD1 as a possible D gene (5 bases). The CDR3 is 17 residues long. V was trimmed by 0 bases and J by 3 bases, leaving 15 bases between them. The germline CDR1 and CDR2 sequences are MNHNS and SASEGT. CDR3 loop: CASSEAPAGANYNEQFF. Here the CDR3 DNA reads TGTGCCAGCAGTGAAGCGCCGGCTGGGGCAAACTACAATGAGCAGTTCTTC.

For this clone: Because the CDR3 is missing its conserved closing phenylalanine or tryptophan, this is likely a read error. Because the CDR3's place on the DNA is in doubt, the DNA is left out and the CDR3 is given as listed by TCRdb. The genes are TRBV4-2 and TRBJ2-7; TRBD1, the table's D call, was not compared with the DNA. Looked up from germline, CDR1 is LGHNA and CDR2 is YNFKEQ. The CDR3 adds up to 12 amino acids, both ends counted. CDR3 sequence: CASSERGQDRYL.

The gene calls are TRBV2 and TRBJ1-1; no reliable D call. Germline V gene lookup returns CDR1 SNHLY and CDR2 FYNNEI. This CDR3 has 12 residues. V lost 1 base and J 4 bases, leaving 4 bases between the germline ends. The CDR3 sequence: CASSEDSTEAFF. CDR3 sequence (DNA): TGTGCCAGCAGTGAAGACTCCACTGAAGCTTTCTTT.

This sequence joins TRBV4-2 and TRBJ2-5; 10 bases are shared with TRBD2. CDR3 length equals 17 residues. From germline, CDR1 is LGHNA and CDR2 YNFKEQ. V trimming: 4 bases; J trimming: 0 bases; junction bases outside the gene matches: 8. The CDR3 nucleotides read TGTGCCAGCAGCCCCGGACTAGCGGACACGTACCAAGAGACCCAGTACTTC. It codes for CASSPGLADTYQETQYF.

The CDR3 nucleotides read TGTGCCAGCAGCGCCTTTCTAGCGGAACGAGAGACCCAGTACTTC. Encoded protein: CASSAFLAERETQYF. The V and J genes are TRBV11-2 and TRBJ2-5, with 7 positions matching TRBD2. The germline CDR1 and CDR2 sequences are SGHAT and FQNNGV. The CDR3 has 15 amino acids. J gave up 4 bases and V 5 bases, and 10 bases lay outside the gene matches.

This chain links TRBV7-2 with TRBJ1-5; D gene unclear. The ends were cut back, 5 bases at V and 3 bases at J, with 5 bases in the middle. Germline CDR1 reads SGHTA; CDR2 reads FQGNSA. The CDR3 has 12 amino acids. CDR3 bases: TGTGCCAGCAGCCCAAACAATCAGCCCCAGCATTTT. Translated, it gives CASSPNNQPQHF.